The clone carrying this TCR beta chain has at least ten counts. This entry is derived from a study of spatial heterogeneity in lung cancer. TCRdb re-called the 5' RACE reads with MiXCR, one entry per CDR3 protein. The sample contains about 95,000 distinct CDR3 sequences, under 9% of which appear only once. Indicated time point: sample taken at primary tumor resection. No cell sorting; template was whole RNA from tumor, lung tissue or PBMC. The donor group consisted of 55 to 85 patients who had untreated, early-stage non-small cell lung cancer. Germline assignment: CDR1 DFQATT and CDR2 SNEGSKA (reference sequence). V shed 1 base and J shed 6 bases, with 9 bases lying between them. This CDR3 is 12 amino acids long.

Source: PBMCs, taken at surgery. The V call is TRBV20-1, the J call TRBJ1-1, with D possibly being TRBD1 (5 bases). This clonotype was obtained from a male donor with early-stage non-small cell lung cancer. CDR3 loop: CSARGRVAEAFF. The CDR3 DNA reads TGCAGTGCTAGAGGCAGGGTCGCTGAAGCTTTCTTT.